This entry lists 15 T cell receptor beta chains sequenced from one sample in a study of cytomegalovirus exposure and HLA in healthy donors. Vbeta (60) and Jbeta (13) primers were used in the PCR. Profiled with immunoSEQ multiplex PCR; TCRdb holds only in-frame clones, not every one. The table lists roughly 180,000 clones, roughly 88% of them singletons, with 1% to 1.5% in the top ten. The sequenced sample was PBMCs. These receptors were taken from a girl aged 2 to 9 in good health and CMV-seropositive.

This clone has just one count. J is TRBJ2-5 and V is TRBV4-1, with D maybe TRBD2 (5 bases). Per germline, CDR1 MGHRA and CDR2 YSYEKL. Trimming stripped 0 bases from V and 7 bases from J, with 15 bases between. The CDR3 has 15 amino acids. CDR3 amino acids: CASSQEIRRRATQYF. The CDR3 DNA is TGCGCCAGCAGCCAAGAGATACGTAGGCGGGCGACCCAGTACTTC.

This chain links TRBV30 with TRBJ1-6; 9 positions agree with TRBD1. Germline V gene data show CDR1 as GTSNPN and CDR2 as SVGIG (reference sequence). The CDR3 is 16 amino acids. Trimming cost V 5 bases and J 0 bases; bases outside gene matches: 5. The CDR3 coding sequence is TGTGCCTGGGTGACAGGGGGAATCTCCTATAATTCACCCCTCCACTTT. Translated: CAWVTGGISYNSPLHF. The variable domain in full, with the rest retrieved from reference TRBV30 and TRBJ1-6, is SQTIHQWPATLVQPVGSPLSLECTVEGTSNPNLYWYRQAAGRGLQLLFYSVGIGQISSEVPQNLSASRPQDRQFILSSKKLLLSDSGFYLCAWVTGGISYNSPLHFGNGTRLTVT.

V is TRBV5-4 and J is TRBJ1-5, with unresolved D. CDR3 length: 14 amino acids. V dropped 3 bases and J dropped 0 bases, with 7 bases sitting between them. Germline V gives CDR1 SGHNT, CDR2 YYREEE (reference sequence). CDR3: CASSSRDSNQPQHF. The DNA for the CDR3 is TGTGCCAGCAGCTCTCGGGATAGCAATCAGCCCCAGCATTTT.

This clone was found a few times. The V gene is TRBV30, the J gene TRBJ2-7, with D perhaps TRBD2 (5 bases). Trimming stripped 3 bases from V and 3 bases from J, with 9 bases between. The germline V gene has CDR1 GTSNPN and CDR2 SVGIG (reference sequence). The CDR3 consists of 12 residues. This CDR3 is CAWRDSYYEQYF. The CDR3 nucleotides are TGTGCCTGGAGGGACTCCTACTACGAGCAGTACTTC.

The chain couples TRBV30 to TRBJ1-5; tentatively, D is TRBD1 (5 bases). Trimming stripped 3 bases from V and 6 bases from J, with 12 bases between. The CDR3 has 13 residues. The germline V gene has CDR1 GTSNPN and CDR2 SVGIG (reference sequence). For the CDR3, the DNA is TGTGCCTGGAGCCCCTGGGGGGGTCAGCCCCAGCATTTT. Translation: CAWSPWGGQPQHF.

This chain links TRBV5-4 with TRBJ1-2; a possible D gene is TRBD1 (6 bases). V was pared by 1 base and J by 4 bases, with 8 bases between. The CDR3 has 13 residues. Looked up from germline, CDR1 is SGHNT and CDR2 is YYREEE (reference sequence). The CDR3 loop reads CASSLLRGYGYTF. The CDR3 DNA reads TGTGCCAGCAGCTTGCTCAGGGGCTATGGCTACACCTTC.

The chain recombines TRBV10-3 with TRBJ2-7; tentative D call: TRBD2 (7 bases). Between the trimmed V and J ends, which lost 4 bases and 0 bases, there was a span of 13 bases. The CDR3 runs to 15 residues. From germline, CDR1 is ENHRY and CDR2 SYGVKD. The CDR3: CAISAGGKSSYEQYF. DNA of the CDR3: TGTGCCATCAGTGCGGGGGGCAAGAGCTCCTACGAGCAGTACTTC.

This rearrangement joins TRBV5-4 to TRBJ1-4; unclear D gene. The V gene lost 4 bases and the J gene lost 12 bases, with 19 bases spanning the gap. CDR3 length: 14 amino acids. Germline assignment: CDR1 SGHNT and CDR2 YYREEE (reference sequence). This chain's CDR3 is CASSRSGPPGELFF. CDR3 DNA: TGTGCCAGCAGCCGGAGCGGGCCCCCCGGCGAACTGTTTTTT.

In its sample, this clone was seen once. This chain joins TRBV19 and TRBJ2-7; 7 bases agree with TRBD1. Trimming cost V 4 bases and J 2 bases; bases outside gene matches: 5. Per the germline V gene, CDR1 is LNHDA and CDR2 is SQIVND (reference sequence). This CDR3 region has 14 residues. The CDR3 protein is CASSSRTGAYEQYF. CDR3 sequence (DNA): TGTGCCAGTAGTAGCAGGACAGGAGCCTACGAGCAGTACTTC.

V is TRBV7-7 and J is TRBJ2-1; 12 nucleotides align to TRBD1. Germline V gene sequence: CDR1 SSHAT, CDR2 FNYEAQ (reference sequence). After removal of 4 bases from V and 7 bases from J, the junction contained 5 bases not matched to a gene. This CDR3 has 15 residues. The CDR3 loop reads CASSSGTGGRNEQFF. The DNA for the CDR3 is TGTGCCAGCAGCTCGGGGACAGGGGGCCGGAATGAGCAGTTCTTC.

The gene calls are TRBV2 and TRBJ1-6, with D tentatively TRBD1 (5 bases). The germline V gene has CDR1 SNHLY and CDR2 FYNNEI. The CDR3 has 13 amino acids. Trimming shortened V by 6 bases and J by 5 bases, and 8 bases separated the two germline ends. The CDR3 DNA reads as TGTGCCAGCAGAGGACAAGATAATTCACCCCTCCACTTT. Residues: CASRGQDNSPLHF.

The V and J genes are TRBV27 and TRBJ2-1; D not certain. This CDR3 region has 17 residues. CDR1 and CDR2 from the germline V gene are MNHEY and SMNVEV (reference sequence). V gave up 2 bases and J gave up 2 bases, with 16 bases separating them. This CDR3 is CASSLVGTSKPYNEQFF. The CDR3 DNA reads as TGTGCCAGCAGTTTAGTGGGCACGTCGAAACCCTACAATGAGCAGTTCTTC.

CDR3 coding DNA: TGTGCCAGTAAGGCCCCCACGCGGGCAGATACGCAGTATTTT. It codes for CASKAPTRADTQYF. This rearrangement joins TRBV19 to TRBJ2-3; a possible D gene is TRBD2 (5 bases). With 7 bases removed from V and 4 bases from J, the gap between germline ends came to 15 bases. The CDR3 has 14 residues. Germline CDR1 and CDR2: LNHDA and SQIVND (reference sequence).

V and J are TRBV10-3 and TRBJ2-3, with D unresolved. This CDR3 has 13 amino acids. Trimming took off 10 bases at V and 5 bases at J, with 16 bases between the two ends. Germline V gene lookup returns CDR1 ENHRY and CDR2 SYGVKD. The CDR3 spells CATGPFSQDTQYF. DNA of the CDR3: TGTGCCACCGGTCCGTTCTCGCAAGATACGCAGTATTTT.

This chain connects TRBV19 to TRBJ1-2; tentative D call: TRBD1 (5 bases). Trimming left V 6 bases short and J 7 bases short, with 12 bases between. This CDR3 is built from 12 residues. Per the germline V gene, CDR1 is LNHDA and CDR2 is SQIVND (reference sequence). The CDR3 DNA sequence: TGTGCCAGTAGCCAGGACATCGCTGGCTACACCTTC. Translation: CASSQDIAGYTF.